This record concerns one TCR beta chain sequence. This clone's antigen is unknown. Nothing much larger sits one base from this clone, and base qualities are not available. The sample belongs to a study of shared clonotypes between healthy human individuals (dated by TCRdb to about 2020). Notes on the research overall: The cohort included a few men and a couple of women between 18 and 49 years of age. To estimate repertoire size and how much clonotypes are shared between individuals, the study performed deep sequencing of blood TCR repertoires from about 5 healthy adults. Each donor's leukapheresis produced roughly between about 0.8 and 8.9 billion PBMCs. For each donor, CD4 naive and CD4 memory were each given three plates, CD8 naive was given two plates, and CD8 memory was given one plate. To increase sequencing depth and limit assay-specific biases, different laboratories used diverse techniques to prepare libraries and sequence TCR repertoires. Results and caveats for the whole study, not just this receptor: Because the study included a small number of donors, the genetic and exposure-history diversity represented was limited. Naive subsets generally had larger estimated clonotype richness than memory subsets did. Sampling was limited to blood, and TCR repertoires in tissue likely differ from TCR repertoires in blood. Incomplete sequencing was indicated by rarefaction of sorted-subset datasets, despite the large sequencing depth. Sharing across several donors was observed for around 4.8% of naive CD4, over 3% of naive CD8, over 2% of memory CD4, and roughly 0.4% of memory CD8 clonotypes. Based on pairwise subsampling, the degree of clonotype sharing among donors was expected to be affected by sequencing depth. Higher generation probabilities were observed for clonotypes shared by all four sorted-subset donors than for non-shared clonotypes.

CDR1 is given as SGHDT and CDR2 as YYEEEE, both from the germline V gene. Deletion took 1 base off V and 5 bases off J, with a span of 3 bases between the germline ends. The CDR3 goes from the cysteine to the phenylalanine over 11 residues. The kept DNA is CDR3 alone, 33 bases in frame from the first base. Using the deep immunoSEQ assay, multiplex PCR amplified TCR CDR3 regions from genomic DNA. Extracted genomic DNA from each cell subset was spread evenly across all wells of several immunoSEQ 96-well plates, with each plate serving as a replicate. Each replicate PCR for sorted subsets received roughly 0.2 ug genomic DNA, equal to about 30,000 T cell genomes. The purified libraries were quantified using a Qubit 3.0 fluorometer, sized with a Bioanalyzer 2100, and then quantified again using the KAPA Library Quantification kit. Each immunoSEQ 96-well plate was sequenced on its own single-read 150-cycle Illumina NextSeq 550 flow cell. Turning to the authors' computational methods: Because the immunoSEQ output included only junctional sequences and no quality scores, the filtering could not be the same as the filtering used for full-length reads. To assign V/J genes and CDR3, sequences were annotated using PyIR, a Python wrapper for IgBLAST v1.9, with IMGT germline references. Any read was removed if the V/J assignment was weak (E-value above 1e-6), the CDR3 was missing, or the read contained stop codons, out-of-frame junctions, or ambiguous translated residues. A V3J clonotype was defined by an identical inferred V gene, J gene, and CDR3 amino acid sequence. The percentage overlap between two repertoires was calculated by dividing the number of shared unique clonotypes by the size of the smaller repertoire. RTK rarefaction, the Chao1 estimator, and Recon v2.1 estimates of unobserved clonotypes were used to assess repertoire richness. Generation probabilities were computed with OLGA for all TCRbeta clonotypes obtained by the gDNA method from several donors. This is the immuneACCESS table as TCRdb keeps it, with only in-frame sequences that have V and J called. A part of the clones is gone; compared with another copy, unresolved V genes explain less than half, and the rest is unexplained. For V, J and clone size, that table is used; D and trimming come from the DNA. The sample profile shows about a million clones; 70% to 80% of them were found once. Roughly 1.5% of the sample belongs to the ten largest clones.

The donors were healthy, HIV-negative adults who had no recently reported acute infections or vaccinations. Only Caucasian adults living in Nashville, Tennessee, USA were represented among the donors. CD4+ T cells were enriched by magnetic negative selection, after which naive cells were positively selected on CD45RA and the negative fraction was taken as the memory subset. After blood collection by leukapheresis, PBMCs were isolated using Ficoll-Histopaque density gradient centrifugation and then cryopreserved in the vapor phase of liquid nitrogen. Analytical flow cytometry was used to check the purity and quantity of every magnetically sorted T cell population. Each sorted fraction had its genomic DNA isolated and then quantified by UV absorbance on a Nanodrop 2000c.

Recombination connected TRBV5-6 to TRBJ1-1, with the identity of the D gene unclear. The sequence came from a man younger than 30 in good health. The sequenced material came from memory CD4+ T cells sorted from blood. The intended sense of this specimen's cell subset or site label: CD45RA-negative fraction. The DNA sequence reads TGTGCCAGCAGCTTGTGGACTGAAGCTTTCTTT. Translated, this is CASSLWTEAFF.